These 11 T cell receptor beta chains were all obtained from the same sample, sequenced in a study of T cells in Graves' hyperthyroidism and ophthalmopathy. Amplification of TCR beta CDR3 regions used RNA as the template. First-round RT-PCR with HTBI primers amplified the TCR CDR3 region. From the multiplex PCR reads, TCRdb called clonotypes with MiXCR, one entry per CDR3 protein. Altogether about 350,000 distinct CDR3 sequences are present, 15% to 20% being singletons, with the ten largest covering 3.7%. Sequencing was performed on blood. These receptors originate from a woman in her late teens or twenties with Graves' hyperthyroidism.

This clonotype showed up many times. The CDR3 loop reads CASSLSPQFKSLQHF. The CDR3 bases are TGTGCCAGCAGCCTATCCCCCCAGTTCAAAAGTCTACAGCATTTT. The V gene is TRBV6-1, the J gene TRBJ1-5; D is uncertain. Per germline, CDR1 MNHNS and CDR2 SASEGT. This CDR3 has 15 residues. V was shortened by 6 bases and J by 13 bases, with 25 bases between the two germline ends.

This clonotype was detected ten times or more. The chain is built from TRBV12-3 or TRBV12-4 and TRBJ1-3, with D tentatively TRBD1 (5 bases). The CDR3 totals 16 residues. Deletions cut 3 bases from V and 0 bases from J, with 12 bases between. The CDR3 nucleotides are TGTGCCAGCAGTTTCGGTCGCAGGGTCTCTGGAAACACCATATATTTT. Its translation: CASSFGRRVSGNTIYF.

At least ten counts were recorded for this clonotype. The chain combines TRBV5-6 with TRBJ1-2; D not certain. Germline lookup yields CDR1 SGHDT and CDR2 YYEEEE. The CDR3 length is 14 residues. V dropped 0 bases and J dropped 3 bases, with 9 bases sitting between them. The DNA for the CDR3 is TGTGCCAGCAGCTTGGGCCCGACCGACTATGGCTACACCTTC. The encoded protein is CASSLGPTDYGYTF.

This chain links TRBV4-1 with TRBJ2-7; TRBD1 matches 7 bases. The J segment lost 7 bases and the V segment lost 0 bases, leaving 9 bases of the junction unmatched. Germline V CDR1 and CDR2: MGHRA, YSYEKL. The CDR3 has 15 residues. CDR3 region: CASSQDRTGRREQYF. CDR3 nucleotide sequence: TGCGCCAGCAGCCAAGATCGGACAGGACGGAGGGAGCAGTACTTC.

This clonotype showed up just a few times. The chain employs TRBV12-3 or TRBV12-4 and TRBJ1-1; no definite D call. The CDR3 runs to 13 residues. Trimming removed 4 bases at V and 2 bases at J, with 8 bases between. The CDR3 coding sequence is TGTGCCAGCAGTTACCAGGTAAACACTGAAGCTTTCTTT. Translated: CASSYQVNTEAFF.

There are a few counts of this clonotype. The V call is TRBV15, the J call TRBJ2-2; unclear D gene. Germline CDR1 reads LNHNV; CDR2 reads YYDKDF (reference sequence). The germline V and J ends were trimmed by 0 bases and 6 bases, with 8 bases remaining between them. CDR3 length: 14 amino acids. In nucleotides, the CDR3 is TGTGCCACCAGCAGAGACTTAAGGGCCGGGGAGCTGTTTTTT. Translation gives CATSRDLRAGELFF.

Many counts were recorded for this clonotype. The J gene is TRBJ2-7, the V gene TRBV20-1; the match to TRBD2 covers 11 bases. In germline, CDR1 is DFQATT, CDR2 SNEGSKA (reference sequence). J was trimmed by 3 bases and V by 6 bases; bases with no gene match: 7. The CDR3 has 14 residues. This CDR3 reads CSADSGTSGYEQYF. The CDR3 coding sequence is TGCAGTGCCGACTCCGGGACTAGCGGCTACGAGCAGTACTTC.

As concerns this clonotype: The missing conserved phenylalanine or tryptophan at the end of this CDR3 makes a read error likely. The chain employs TRBV4-1 and TRBJ2-5; D is unresolved. The germline gives CDR1 MGHRA, CDR2 YSYEKL. V shed 4 bases and J shed 0 bases, with 12 bases lying between them. The CDR3 spans 15 residues. The CDR3 nucleotides are TGCGCCAGCAGCCCCTCGGTGGCAGACCAAGAGACCCAGTACCTC. Its protein is CASSPSVADQETQYL.

In its sample, this clonotype was seen many times. For the CDR3, the DNA is TGCAGTGCCCATAGCGGAGGAGAGACCCAGTACTTC. Its protein is CSAHSGGETQYF. This rearrangement joins TRBV20-1 to TRBJ2-5; possibly TRBD2 for D (6 bases). The ends were cut back, 6 bases at V and 4 bases at J, with 12 bases in the middle. The CDR3 is made up of 12 amino acids. CDR1 and CDR2 from the germline V gene are DFQATT and SNEGSKA (reference sequence).

In its sample, this clonotype was seen many times. The chain carries TRBV11-3 and TRBJ2-5, with D possibly being TRBD2 (6 bases). The CDR3 runs 16 residues. Germline V CDR1 and CDR2: SGHNT, YENEEA. V shed 1 base and J shed 1 base, with 13 bases lying between them. The DNA of the CDR3 is TGTGCCAGCAGCTTAGTTGGGTCTAGCGCCCAAGAGACCCAGTACTTC. It codes for CASSLVGSSAQETQYF.

This chain uses TRBV27 with TRBJ1-6, with TRBD1 identical over 9 bases. Germline V lookup: CDR1 MNHEY, CDR2 SMNVEV (reference sequence). Trimming removed 7 bases from V and 9 bases from J; junction bases left unmatched: 19. The CDR3 consists of 18 residues. In DNA form, the CDR3 reads TGTGCCAGCATTAACGGGGACAGGGTCTCTGTCCGAAGTTCACCCCTCCACTTT. Its protein is CASINGDRVSVRSSPLHF.